Listed below are T cell receptor beta chains from one sample, sequenced in a study of T cells of healthy individuals. TCRdb re-called the 5' RACE reads with MiXCR, one entry per CDR3 protein. The sample includes 45,000 to 60,000 distinct CDR3 sequences, roughly 15% of them seen just once. The receptors here all came from a human donor in good health. CDR3s include the opening cysteine and the closing phenylalanine or tryptophan. Fields, in order: V gene, clone size, J gene, D gene, CDR3 protein, CDR3 DNA. A D gene is named only where the DNA matches it firmly. For some rows the clone size is stated as once, few or many, or as a class when expanded; others skip it.

TRBV5-8,few,TRBJ1-2,-,CASSLEGQSNYGYTF,TGTGCCAGCAGCCTGGAGGGCCAGTCTAACTATGGCTACACCTTC
TRBV12-3/TRBV12-4,many,TRBJ1-1,-,CASSFIPDTEAFF,TGTGCCAGCAGTTTTATCCCCGACACTGAAGCTTTCTTT
TRBV5-1,many,TRBJ2-5,TRBD1,CASSLDVGQGVGTQYF,TGCGCCAGCAGCTTGGATGTTGGACAGGGCGTTGGGACCCAGTACTTC
TRBV2,-,TRBJ1-6,-,CASSVIEGGQSPLHF,TGTGCCAGCAGTGTAATCGAGGGGGGTCAGTCACCCCTCCACTTT
TRBV29-1,medium-sized,TRBJ1-1,TRBD1,CSVVRDRGGEAFF,TGCAGCGTCGTCCGGGACAGGGGAGGTGAAGCTTTCTTT
TRBV6-2/TRBV6-3,few,TRBJ2-3,-,CASSYLAGLLTDTQYF,TGTGCCAGCAGTTACCTGGCCGGACTACTGACAGATACGCAGTATTTT
TRBV11-1,-,TRBJ2-5,-,CASSRGGRGYETQYF,TGTGCCAGCAGCCGTGGGGGCAGGGGTTATGAGACCCAGTACTTC
TRBV11-2,-,TRBJ2-7,-,CASSGHRADSYEQYF,TGTGCCAGCAGCGGACACAGGGCCGATTCCTACGAGCAGTACTTC
TRBV11-1,-,TRBJ2-3,-,CASSNSGSTDTQYF,TGTGCCAGCAGCAACAGCGGCTCCACAGATACGCAGTATTTT
TRBV2,many,TRBJ1-1,-,CASSVGENTEAFF,TGTGCCAGCAGCGTGGGAGAGAACACTGAAGCTTTCTTT